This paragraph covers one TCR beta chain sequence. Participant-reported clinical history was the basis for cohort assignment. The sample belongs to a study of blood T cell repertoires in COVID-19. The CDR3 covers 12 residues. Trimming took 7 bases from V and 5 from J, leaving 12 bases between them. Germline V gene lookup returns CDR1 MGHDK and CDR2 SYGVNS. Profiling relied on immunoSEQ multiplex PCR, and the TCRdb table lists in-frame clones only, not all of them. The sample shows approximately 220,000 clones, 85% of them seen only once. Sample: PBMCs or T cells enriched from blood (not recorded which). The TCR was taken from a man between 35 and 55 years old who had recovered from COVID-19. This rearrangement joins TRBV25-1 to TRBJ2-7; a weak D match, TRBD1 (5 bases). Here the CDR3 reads CASTAGLHEQYF. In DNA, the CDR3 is TGTGCCAGCACCGCAGGGCTCCACGAGCAGTACTTC.